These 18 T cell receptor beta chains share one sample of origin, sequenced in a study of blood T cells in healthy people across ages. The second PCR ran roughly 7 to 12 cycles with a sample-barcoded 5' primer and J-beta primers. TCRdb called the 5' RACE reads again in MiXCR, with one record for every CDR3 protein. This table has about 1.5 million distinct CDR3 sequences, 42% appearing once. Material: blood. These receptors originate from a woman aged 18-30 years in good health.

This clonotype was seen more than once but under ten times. CDR3 region: CASTQSLGNYGYTF. For the CDR3, the DNA is TGTGCCAGCACCCAAAGCCTGGGGAACTATGGCTACACCTTC. The gene calls are TRBV6-2 or TRBV6-3 and TRBJ1-2; D unclear. The CDR3 is made up of 14 amino acids. Germline V gene sequence: CDR1 MNHEY, CDR2 SVGEGT. V dropped 7 bases and J dropped 2 bases, with 14 bases sitting between them.

Here the CDR3 reads CASSNGNNEKLFF. The CDR3 DNA is TGCGCCAGCAGCAACGGGAATAATGAAAAACTGTTTTTT. J is TRBJ1-4 and V is TRBV5-1; D ambiguous. CDR1 SGHRS and CDR2 YFSETQ come from the germline V gene. This CDR3 comprises 13 residues. V was trimmed by 4 bases and J by 4 bases, leaving 8 bases between them.

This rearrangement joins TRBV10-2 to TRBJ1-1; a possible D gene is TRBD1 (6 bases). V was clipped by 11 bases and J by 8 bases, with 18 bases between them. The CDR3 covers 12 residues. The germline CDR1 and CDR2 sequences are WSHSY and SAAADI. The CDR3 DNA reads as TGCGCCTGTGGTGGGGGGGCAAGAGAAGCTTTCTTT. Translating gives CACGGGAREAFF.

CDR3 residues: CATGSGTVYNEQFF. In DNA, the CDR3 is TGTGCCACCGGAAGCGGGACCGTTTACAATGAGCAGTTCTTC. The chain employs TRBV6-2 or TRBV6-3 and TRBJ2-1, with 7 bases matching TRBD2. Trimming at V came to 10 bases and at J to 4 bases, leaving 10 bases not matched to a gene. The CDR3 loop spans 14 amino acids. Germline values: CDR1 MNHEY, CDR2 SVGEGT.

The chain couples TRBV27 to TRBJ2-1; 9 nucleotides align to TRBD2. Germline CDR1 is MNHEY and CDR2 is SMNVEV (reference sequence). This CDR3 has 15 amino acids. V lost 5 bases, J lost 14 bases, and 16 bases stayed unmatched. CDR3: CASSPTRGGRAREFF. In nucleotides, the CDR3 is TGTGCCAGCAGTCCCACTCGGGGCGGGAGGGCCCGGGAGTTCTTC.

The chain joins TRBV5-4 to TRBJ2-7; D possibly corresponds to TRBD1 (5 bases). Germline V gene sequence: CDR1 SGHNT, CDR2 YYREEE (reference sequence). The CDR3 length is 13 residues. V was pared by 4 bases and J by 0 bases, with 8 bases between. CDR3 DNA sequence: TGTGCCAGCAGCGGGGCCACCTCCTACGAGCAGTACTTC. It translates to CASSGATSYEQYF.

CDR3: CASSLWGEVTEAFF. CDR3 nucleotides: TGTGCCAGCAGTTTATGGGGGGAGGTCACTGAAGCTTTCTTT. The rearrangement uses TRBV27 and TRBJ1-1; a weak D match, TRBD1 (5 bases). Germline V lookup: CDR1 MNHEY, CDR2 SMNVEV (reference sequence). Trimming pared 1 base from V and 4 bases from J, leaving 10 bases between. The CDR3 is made up of 14 amino acids.

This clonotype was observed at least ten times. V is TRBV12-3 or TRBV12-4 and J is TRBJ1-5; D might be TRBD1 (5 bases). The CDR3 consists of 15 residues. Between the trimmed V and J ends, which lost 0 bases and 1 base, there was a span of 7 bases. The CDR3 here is CASSLARGSNQPQHF. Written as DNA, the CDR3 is TGTGCCAGCAGTTTAGCGCGGGGGAGCAATCAGCCCCAGCATTTT.

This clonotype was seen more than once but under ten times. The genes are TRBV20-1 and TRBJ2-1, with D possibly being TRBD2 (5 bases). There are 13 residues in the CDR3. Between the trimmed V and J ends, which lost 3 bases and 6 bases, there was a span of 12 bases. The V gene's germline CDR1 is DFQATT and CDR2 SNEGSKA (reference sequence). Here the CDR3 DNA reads TGCAGTGCTAGGTTGGGAGCGCTCAATGAGCAGTTCTTC. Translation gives CSARLGALNEQFF.

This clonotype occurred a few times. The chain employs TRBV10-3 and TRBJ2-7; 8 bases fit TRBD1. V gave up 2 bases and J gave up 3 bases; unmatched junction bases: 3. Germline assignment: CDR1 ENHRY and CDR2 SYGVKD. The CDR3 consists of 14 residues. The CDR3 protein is CAISERQGNYEQYF. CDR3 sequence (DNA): TGTGCCATCAGTGAGCGACAGGGGAACTACGAGCAGTACTTC.

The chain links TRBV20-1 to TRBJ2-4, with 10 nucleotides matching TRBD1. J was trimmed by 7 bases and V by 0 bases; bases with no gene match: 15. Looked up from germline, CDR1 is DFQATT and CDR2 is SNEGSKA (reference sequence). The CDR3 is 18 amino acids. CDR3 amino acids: CSARDVVTGGLLGNIQYF. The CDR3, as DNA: TGCAGTGCTAGAGATGTAGTGACAGGGGGCTTATTAGGGAACATTCAGTACTTC.

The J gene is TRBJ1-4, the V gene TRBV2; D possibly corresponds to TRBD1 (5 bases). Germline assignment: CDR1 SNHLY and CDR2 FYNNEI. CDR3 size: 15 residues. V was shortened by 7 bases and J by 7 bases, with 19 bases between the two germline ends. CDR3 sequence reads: CASNTRAPGGEKLFF. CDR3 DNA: TGTGCCAGCAATACCAGGGCCCCGGGGGGTGAAAAACTGTTTTTT.

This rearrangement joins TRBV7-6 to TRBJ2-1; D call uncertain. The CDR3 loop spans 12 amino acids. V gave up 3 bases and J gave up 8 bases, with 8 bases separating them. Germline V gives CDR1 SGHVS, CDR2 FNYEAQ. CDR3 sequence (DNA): TGTGCCAGCAGCTTGCCTGGGTATGAGCAGTTCTTC. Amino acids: CASSLPGYEQFF.

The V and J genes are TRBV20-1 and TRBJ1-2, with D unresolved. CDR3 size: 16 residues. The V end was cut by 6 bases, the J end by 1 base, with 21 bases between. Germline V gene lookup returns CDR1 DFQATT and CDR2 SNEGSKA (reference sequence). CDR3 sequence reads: CSAKDGWAALNYGYTF. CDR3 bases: TGCAGTGCCAAGGACGGCTGGGCAGCCCTTAACTATGGCTACACCTTC.

The CDR3 DNA is TGTGCCAGCAGAATGGACAGAGCATATAATTCACCCCTCCACTTT. It specifies CASRMDRAYNSPLHF. The rearrangement joins TRBV25-1 to TRBJ1-6; maybe TRBD1 (6 bases). The CDR3 length is 15 residues. Per the germline V gene, CDR1 is MGHDK and CDR2 is SYGVNS. V was pared by 6 bases and J by 4 bases, with 13 bases between.

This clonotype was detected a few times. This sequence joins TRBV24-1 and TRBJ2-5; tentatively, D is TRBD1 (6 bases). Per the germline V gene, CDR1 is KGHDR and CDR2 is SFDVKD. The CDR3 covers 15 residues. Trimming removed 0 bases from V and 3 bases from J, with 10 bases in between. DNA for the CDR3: TGTGCCACCAGTGATTTGACCGACAGGAAAGAGACCCAGTACTTC. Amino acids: CATSDLTDRKETQYF.

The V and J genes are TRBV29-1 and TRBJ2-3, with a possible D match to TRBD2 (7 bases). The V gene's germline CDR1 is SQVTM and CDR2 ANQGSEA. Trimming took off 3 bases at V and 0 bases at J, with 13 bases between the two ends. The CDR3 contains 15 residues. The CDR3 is CSVDGRDNSTDTQYF. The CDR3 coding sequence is TGCAGCGTTGATGGGAGGGACAATAGCACAGATACGCAGTATTTT.

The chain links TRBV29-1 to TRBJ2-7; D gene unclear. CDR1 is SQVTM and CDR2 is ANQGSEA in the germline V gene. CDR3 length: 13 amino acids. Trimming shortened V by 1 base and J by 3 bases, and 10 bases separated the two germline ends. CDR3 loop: CSVEGQASYEQYF. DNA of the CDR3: TGCAGCGTTGAAGGTCAGGCGAGCTACGAGCAGTACTTC.